This T cell receptor (beta chain) was sequenced during a study of T cell responses to AZD1222 COVID-19 vaccine. Clones were sequenced by immunoSEQ multiplex PCR, and TCRdb holds only the in-frame ones, with some missing. The data show over 120,000 clones, with 85% to 95% seen just once and over 8% held by the top ten. CDR3 length: 13 amino acids. V was cut by 5 bases and J by 2 bases, with 9 bases left in between. The source material was peripheral blood, sampled on day 0 of AZD1222 vaccination. The receptor's source is an adult in good health. V and J are TRBV12-3 or TRBV12-4 and TRBJ1-1; D ambiguous. CDR3 protein: CASSPTSNTEAFF. CDR3 nucleotide sequence: TGTGCCAGCAGTCCAACTTCAAACACTGAAGCTTTCTTT.